Sequencing of this T cell receptor beta chain was carried out in a study of CD8 T cells in ankylosing spondylitis (dated by TCRdb to about 2017). Turning to the overall study: To find TCR variants linked to disease, the study profiled T cell receptor beta repertoires in ankylosing spondylitis patients and healthy donors. Samples of peripheral blood were taken, and for ankylosing spondylitis patients, synovial fluid was collected as well. In total, the full study cohort was made up of about 110 healthy donors and 25 ankylosing spondylitis patients. Study-level results and caveats: The disease-linked clones showed a CD8+ phenotype and occurred at relatively low frequencies in peripheral blood. The disease-linked clones were reported as significantly enriched in matched synovial fluid samples from ankylosing spondylitis patients. A TCR beta motif made up of roughly eight highly homologous amino acid variants appeared to be characteristic of blood from ankylosing spondylitis patients. Some motif variants had previously been reported in the synovial fluid and blood of reactive arthritis patients, which suggests shared mechanisms of disease initiation.

On this clonotype itself: No cognate antigen has been identified for it. No base quality values were provided; no much bigger clone lies one nucleotide off.

The sequencer listed for this sample is Illumina HiSeq 2500. TCR beta libraries were prepared by quantitative 5'-RACE with molecular barcodes. Turning to the authors' computational methods: To identify disease-linked TCR variants, a new computational method was used, one built on a probabilistic model of VDJ rearrangement. The raw public reads went through TCRdb reprocessing: fastp at Q25, MiXCR clone calling, in-frame beta chains kept. CDR3 protein sequences are deduplicated, and each keeps its most common genes and DNA. The V and J calls shown here were made by TCRdb, not taken from the authors' results. For this sample there are 250,000 to 400,000 distinct CDR3 sequences; around 10% appear just once. About 10% of the sample lies in the top ten. The CDR3 numbers 12 residues from cysteine through phenylalanine. The read is trimmed to its CDR3 DNA, 36 bases read in frame from base 1. CDR1 DFQATT and CDR2 SNEGSKA are derived from the germline V gene (reference sequence). Trimming takes 6 bases from V and 3 bases from J, and the germline ends sit 12 bases apart.

The receptor was isolated from a female donor with ankylosing spondylitis or in good health (not recorded which). Sequenced material: blood, either unsorted or a sorted T cell fraction (not recorded which). The chain was built from TRBV20-1 and TRBJ2-7; a tentative D match to TRBD2 spans 6 bases. The DNA sequence is as follows: TGCAGTGCGGCGGGGCGTAACTACGAGCAGTACTTC. It encodes CSAAGRNYEQYF.